The rows below give T cell receptor beta chains drawn from one sample of a study of cytomegalovirus exposure and HLA in healthy donors. The repertoire was sequenced with immunoSEQ multiplex PCR; TCRdb's copy has only in-frame clones and lacks some. The sample includes more than 65,000 clones, around 67% of them seen just once. Sequences were obtained from PBMCs. Receptors originate from a woman between 45 and 60 years old in good health and CMV-seropositive. Both conserved end residues are part of each CDR3. D genes are given only for firm matches. Size is stated for part of the rows, as once, few or many counts, or as a class when the clone is expanded.

V gene: TRBV9; D gene: .; CDR3 length: 15; J gene: TRBJ2-6; clone size: .; CDR3 protein: CASSVVRGGANVLTF; CDR3 DNA: TGTGCCAGCAGCGTAGTTCGCGGGGGGGCCAACGTCCTGACTTTC
V gene: TRBV18; D gene: .; CDR3 length: 14; J gene: TRBJ1-5; clone size: few; CDR3 protein: CASSPQQGDQPQHF; CDR3 DNA: TGTGCCAGCTCACCTCAACAGGGAGATCAGCCCCAGCATTTT
V gene: TRBV21-1; D gene: .; CDR3 length: 14; J gene: TRBJ1-4; clone size: .; CDR3 protein: CASSGRDPNEKLFF; CDR3 DNA: TGTGCCAGCAGCGGGCGGGACCCCAATGAAAAACTGTTTTTT
V gene: TRBV7-3; D gene: .; CDR3 length: 15; J gene: TRBJ1-1; clone size: .; CDR3 protein: CASSQSGLGNTEAFF; CDR3 DNA: TGTGCCAGCAGCCAGTCCGGGTTGGGGAACACTGAAGCTTTCTTT
V gene: TRBV7-3; D gene: .; CDR3 length: 13; J gene: TRBJ1-1; clone size: .; CDR3 protein: CASSLTVNTEAFF; CDR3 DNA: TGTGCCAGCAGCTTAACCGTGAACACTGAAGCTTTCTTT
V gene: TRBV9; D gene: .; CDR3 length: 15; J gene: TRBJ2-3; clone size: once; CDR3 protein: CASSVGPDITDTQYF; CDR3 DNA: TGTGCCAGCAGCGTAGGCCCAGATATCACAGATACGCAGTATTTT
V gene: TRBV6-6; D gene: .; CDR3 length: 14; J gene: TRBJ1-1; clone size: .; CDR3 protein: CASSVQIKNTEAFF; CDR3 DNA: TGTGCCAGCAGTGTACAGATAAAGAACACTGAAGCTTTCTTT
V gene: TRBV21-1; D gene: .; CDR3 length: 16; J gene: TRBJ1-1; clone size: .; CDR3 protein: CASSKIRTGGVTEAFF; CDR3 DNA: TGTGCCAGCAGCAAAATCCGGACAGGGGGCGTCACTGAAGCTTTCTTT
V gene: TRBV5-1; D gene: .; CDR3 length: 15; J gene: TRBJ1-2; clone size: .; CDR3 protein: CASANGQQAIRGYTF; CDR3 DNA: TGCGCCAGCGCAAATGGACAGCAAGCCATCCGTGGCTACACCTTC
V gene: TRBV5-1; D gene: .; CDR3 length: 14; J gene: TRBJ2-3; clone size: .; CDR3 protein: CASSLFSISDTQYF; CDR3 DNA: TGCGCCAGCAGCTTATTTAGCATATCAGATACGCAGTATTTT
V gene: TRBV4-2; D gene: TRBD1; CDR3 length: 15; J gene: TRBJ2-7; clone size: .; CDR3 protein: CASSQDPGGSYEQYF; CDR3 DNA: TGTGCCAGCAGCCAAGACCCAGGGGGCAGCTACGAGCAGTACTTC
V gene: TRBV19; D gene: .; CDR3 length: 14; J gene: TRBJ1-6; clone size: once; CDR3 protein: CASSNMEGNSPLHF; CDR3 DNA: TGTGCCAGTAGTAACATGGAGGGAAATTCACCCCTCCACTTT
V gene: TRBV2; D gene: .; CDR3 length: 14; J gene: TRBJ1-4; clone size: .; CDR3 protein: CASSVLGGNEKLFF; CDR3 DNA: TGTGCCAGCAGTGTCCTCGGAGGTAATGAAAAACTGTTTTTT
V gene: TRBV9; D gene: .; CDR3 length: 15; J gene: TRBJ2-3; clone size: .; CDR3 protein: CASSVGDSLTDTQYF; CDR3 DNA: TGTGCCAGCAGCGTAGGGGACTCACTCACAGATACGCAGTATTTT
V gene: TRBV2; D gene: .; CDR3 length: 14; J gene: TRBJ1-4; clone size: .; CDR3 protein: CASMSHATNEKLFF; CDR3 DNA: TGTGCCAGCATGTCACATGCAACTAATGAAAAACTGTTTTTT
V gene: TRBV7-9; D gene: TRBD2; CDR3 length: 12; J gene: TRBJ2-2; clone size: .; CDR3 protein: CASSLTSEELFF; CDR3 DNA: TGTGCCAGCAGCCTTACTAGCGAGGAGCTGTTTTTT
V gene: TRBV2; D gene: TRBD2; CDR3 length: 15; J gene: TRBJ2-7; clone size: .; CDR3 protein: CASSETGTSSYEQYF; CDR3 DNA: TGTGCCAGCAGTGAAACGGGGACTAGTTCCTACGAGCAGTACTTC
V gene: TRBV6-1; D gene: .; CDR3 length: 13; J gene: TRBJ1-2; clone size: .; CDR3 protein: CASSDAIGRGYTF; CDR3 DNA: TGTGCCAGCAGTGACGCCATAGGGAGAGGCTACACCTTC
V gene: TRBV28; D gene: TRBD2; CDR3 length: 17; J gene: TRBJ2-2; clone size: .; CDR3 protein: CASSSPPGTTNTGELFF; CDR3 DNA: TGTGCCAGCAGTTCTCCTCCCGGGACTACGAACACCGGGGAGCTGTTTTTT
V gene: TRBV7-3; D gene: .; CDR3 length: 13; J gene: TRBJ2-3; clone size: once; CDR3 protein: CASSQASTDTQYF; CDR3 DNA: TGTGCCAGCAGCCAAGCAAGCACAGATACGCAGTATTTT
V gene: TRBV4-1; D gene: TRBD1; CDR3 length: 18; J gene: TRBJ2-1; clone size: once; CDR3 protein: CASSQGLTGGPIYNEQFF; CDR3 DNA: TGCGCCAGCAGCCAAGGGCTGACAGGGGGCCCGATCTACAATGAGCAGTTCTTC
V gene: TRBV19; D gene: .; CDR3 length: 14; J gene: TRBJ1-2; clone size: .; CDR3 protein: CASSISEGGYGYTF; CDR3 DNA: TGTGCCAGTAGTATCTCCGAGGGAGGCTATGGCTACACCTTC
V gene: TRBV19; D gene: TRBD1; CDR3 length: 13; J gene: TRBJ1-2; clone size: .; CDR3 protein: CASSQTGDYGYTF; CDR3 DNA: TGTGCCAGTAGTCAGACAGGGGACTATGGCTACACCTTC
V gene: TRBV6-6; D gene: TRBD2; CDR3 length: 16; J gene: TRBJ2-5; clone size: .; CDR3 protein: CASTTGTSGGFETQYF; CDR3 DNA: TGTGCCAGCACCACCGGGACTAGCGGGGGTTTTGAGACCCAGTACTTC